The present entry profiles one T cell receptor (beta chain) with its context. Its antigen is unknown. The CDR3 runs 15 residues. The V and J ends lost 5 bases and 0 bases respectively, with 13 bases between them. Germline CDR1 reads LNHNV; CDR2 reads YYDKDF (reference sequence). The sample comes from a study of T cell repertoires in cytomegalovirus infection. Across the whole study: A matching HLA type, together with CMV infection, was signaled by public TCR beta signatures. Study-level findings and limits: CMV-specific TCR beta clonotypes restricted by HLA-C were the ones dominating the ex vivo response.

One entry per CDR3 protein results from TCRdb running MiXCR on the reads. The table lists fewer than 400,000 distinct CDR3 sequences, 15% to 20% of them singletons. This chain links TRBV15 with TRBJ2-5, with D hard to call. Sequencing used PBMCs. The TCR comes from a human donor in good health (CMV status not recorded). Some clones in this sample may be carry-over from other donors' samples. CDR3 in DNA: TGTGCCACCAGCGCCAGACCGACGTACCAAGAGACCCAGTACTTC. Amino acid sequence: CATSARPTYQETQYF.